This T cell receptor beta chain is from a study of T cells after posttransplantation cyclophosphamide. Study observations and caveats: Tissue-infiltrating T cells from skin or gut overlapped little with blood T cells.

The CDR3 totals 16 residues. In germline, CDR1 is LNHDA, CDR2 SQIVND (reference sequence). J lost 1 base, V lost 6 bases, and 8 bases had no gene match. Treatment was busulfan-fludarabine conditioning, a marrow graft, and cyclophosphamide on days +3 and +4. The count of this clone is one. What it binds is unknown. Data came from immunoSEQ multiplex PCR; TCRdb stores just in-frame clones and leaves some out. The repertoire holds 15,000 to 20,000 clones, with approximately 90% as singletons. The V gene is TRBV19, the J gene TRBJ2-1, with 8 bases fitting TRBD1. The source is a male patient between 60 and 69 years old who received an allogeneic stem cell transplant from a related donor and was CMV-positive. The graft donor may be the source of some T cells. The sequencing used CD4+ T cells sorted from blood, collected after allogeneic stem cell transplant with posttransplant cyclophosphamide. CDR3 sequence (DNA): TGTGCCAGTAGCCTCGGACAGGGACAATCCTACAATGAGCAGTTCTTC. Its protein is CASSLGQGQSYNEQFF.